The clone carrying this T cell receptor beta chain has a single count. The entry originates in a study of shared clonotypes between healthy human individuals. This table comes from immunoSEQ multiplex PCR, and its TCRdb copy is limited to in-frame clones, with some not included. The data contain roughly 1.4 million clones, less than 99% of them seen just once; the ten biggest clones take up 0.36%. Donors were Caucasian adults residing in Nashville, Tennessee, USA. The TCR was taken from a man aged 25 to 40 in good health. Source material: naive CD4+ T cells sorted from blood. The subset here: CD45RA+ positively selected.

DNA for the CDR3: TGTGCCTGGAGAACCAGAGTAAACACTGAAGCTTTCTTT. Its protein is CAWRTRVNTEAFF. The V and J genes are TRBV30 and TRBJ1-1; D gene unclear. The ends were cut back, 3 bases at V and 2 bases at J, with 10 bases in the middle. From germline, CDR1 is GTSNPN and CDR2 SVGIG (reference sequence). The CDR3 is 13 amino acids.